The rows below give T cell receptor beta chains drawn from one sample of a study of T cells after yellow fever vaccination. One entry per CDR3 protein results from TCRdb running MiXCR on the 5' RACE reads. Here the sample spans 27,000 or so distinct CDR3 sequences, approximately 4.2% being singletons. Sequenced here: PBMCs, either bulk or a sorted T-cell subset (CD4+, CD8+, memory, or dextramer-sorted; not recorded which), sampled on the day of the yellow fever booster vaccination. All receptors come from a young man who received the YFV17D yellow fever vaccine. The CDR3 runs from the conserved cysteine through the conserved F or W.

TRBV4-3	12	CASRQGNSPLHF
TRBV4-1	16	CASSQDRGTGNEKLFF
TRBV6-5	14	CASSYIGRATEAFF
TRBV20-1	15	CSANSRDRPFRTQYF
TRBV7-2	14	CASSTGVGYYGYTF
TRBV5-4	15	CASSAGTSGGNTQYF
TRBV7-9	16	CASSLVGPKGIDTQYF
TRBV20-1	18	CSARDALRTGGNFGELFF
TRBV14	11	CASSQGRGQAF
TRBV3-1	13	CASSADAGSPLHF
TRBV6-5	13	CASRDRVTDTQYF
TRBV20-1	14	CSARDDREASPLHF
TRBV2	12	CASSENRGGYTF
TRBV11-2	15	CASSPYRDPYEKLFF
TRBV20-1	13	CSAGAAANQPQHF
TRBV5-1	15	CASSLDSSYNSPLHF
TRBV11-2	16	CASSPRDTSGANVLTF